The rows below give T cell receptor beta chains drawn from one sample of a study of T cell clones after liver transplantation. Data came from immunoSEQ multiplex PCR; TCRdb stores just in-frame clones and leaves some out. This table has around 97,000 clones, 80% to 90% appearing once. Sequenced here: CD4+ T cells from blood, sampled approximately 4 years after liver transplant. The receptors were sampled from a human patient who received a liver transplant. Some of these T cells may belong to the graft donor. The CDR3 runs from the conserved cysteine through the conserved F or W. The order of the fields is J gene, V gene, CDR3 protein.

TRBJ2-7,TRBV9,CASSPPGTYEQYF
TRBJ2-1,TRBV5-6,CASSLGLGARSRTHEQFF
TRBJ2-1,TRBV5-1,CASSTGGFQRSYNEQFF
TRBJ2-2,TRBV28,CASRLRDRNTGELFF
TRBJ1-3,TRBV18,CAARESGNTIYF
TRBJ1-2,TRBV29-1,CSVEGQFVGYTF
TRBJ1-1,TRBV7-3,CASSSGGNTEAFF
TRBJ1-1,TRBV7-3,CASSLRGPNTEAFF
TRBJ1-1,TRBV7-8,CASSNRAGTEAFF
TRBJ1-1,TRBV6-1,CASTRGNTEAFF
TRBJ1-2,TRBV27,CASSPAGYYGYTF
TRBJ2-3,TRBV5-1,CASSLGTSGRALTDTQYF
TRBJ1-5,TRBV5-1,CASSLTGSGQPQHF
TRBJ1-1,TRBV25-1,CASSPHGGNTEAFF
TRBJ2-1,TRBV27,CASSPPKGLNYNEQFF
TRBJ2-3,TRBV2,CASKRTSTDTQYF
TRBJ1-3,TRBV5-1,CASSYLQGGISGNTIYF